One and the same sample provided the 2 T cell receptor beta chains below, sequenced in a study of T cells in Graves' hyperthyroidism and ophthalmopathy. Regions amplified from RNA transcripts were the TCR beta CDR3 regions. Using the HTBI primer set, a first-round RT-PCR was run on the TCR CDR3. In TCRdb, the multiplex PCR reads were re-called with MiXCR into one record per CDR3 protein. The sample holds roughly 700,000 distinct CDR3 sequences; roughly a third are singletons and the top ten take more than 25%. The sample consisted of blood. All receptors come from a woman aged 40 to 55 with Graves' hyperthyroidism.

This clonotype has at least ten counts. This sequence joins TRBV19 and TRBJ2-7; D is possibly TRBD1 or TRBD2 (5 bases each). The CDR3 runs 14 residues. The ends were cut back, 5 bases at V and 5 bases at J, with 16 bases in the middle. Germline V gene lookup returns CDR1 LNHDA and CDR2 SQIVND (reference sequence). DNA of the CDR3: TGTGCCAGTAGTTGGGGACCCAACGGCAACGAGCAGTACTTC. Translation: CASSWGPNGNEQYF. Full variable domain (rest looked up from reference TRBV19 and TRBJ2-7): DGGITQSPKYLFRKEGQNVTLSCEQNLNHDAMYWYRQDPGQGLRLIYYSQIVNDFQKGDIAEGYSVSREKKESFPLTVTSAQKNPTAFYLCASSWGPNGNEQYFGPGTRLTVT.

The chain is built from TRBV4-1 and TRBJ2-5; TRBD1 matches 7 bases. J gave up 2 bases and V 0 bases, and 9 bases lay outside the gene matches. Germline V gene data show CDR1 as MGHRA and CDR2 as YSYEKL. The CDR3 runs to 17 residues. The CDR3, as DNA: TGCGCCAGCAGCCAAGAACTCCTTAGGGACAGTCAAGAGACCCAGTACTTC. Encoded protein: CASSQELLRDSQETQYF.